This T cell receptor beta chain was captured in a study of monozygotic twins with inflammatory bowel disease. Using eight separate reactions per sample, the authors generated cDNA. TCRdb reworked the 5' RACE reads into one entry per CDR3 protein, no DNA. Reported are approximately 160,000 distinct CDR3 sequences; the ten largest clones contain approximately 3%. Per germline, CDR1 SGHRS and CDR2 YFSETQ. The CDR3 extends over 15 amino acids. The V call is TRBV5-1, the J call TRBJ2-7; TCRdb calls TRBD1, which cannot be checked without DNA. The source material was blood. This TCR derives from a human donor with ulcerative colitis or Crohn's disease, or a healthy co-twin of an affected twin (not recorded which). The CDR3 reads CASSSGGDRYYEQYF.